This TCR beta chain was observed in a study of cytomegalovirus exposure and HLA in healthy donors (dated by TCRdb to 2016 to 2017). Turning to the overall study: A later analysis indicated that the roughly 120 validation repertoires were generated on the platform also employed for the approximately 690 repertoires of the first cohort. The study aimed to test whether signatures of past pathogen exposure could be identified by cataloging public T cell receptors. A separate validation cohort of 100 to 150 different subjects was used in addition to the roughly 620-subject first cohort. High-throughput TCR immunosequencing, statistical association of individual TCRs with disease status, and machine learning were combined to predict cytomegalovirus infection status.

The donors belonged to the validation cohort of 120 subjects, which was separate from the roughly 670-subject first cohort. The library was obtained by the immunoSEQ multiplex PCR assay. For the original study's pipeline: To diagnose cytomegalovirus status from the catalog of TCR beta chain sequences, a statistical classification framework was built. This immuneACCESS table, as held by TCRdb, lists in-frame sequences with V and J called but not all clones. Of the missing ones, under half trace to an unresolved V gene in checked studies; the others have no known cause. V, J and clone size reflect that table, while D and trimming were determined from the DNA. Present in this sample are about 160,000 clones, roughly 90% of which were seen just once. The top ten clones comprise about a tenth of the sample. Inclusive of the bounding cysteine and phenylalanine, the CDR3 is 15 residues long. This entry keeps only the CDR3 DNA: 45 bases, framed from base 1. CDR1 SEHNR and CDR2 FQNEAQ were looked up in the germline V gene (reference sequence). V has 5 bases trimmed and J has 4 bases trimmed; junction bases matching no gene number 9.

A remark on this clone: What antigen it recognizes has not been identified. Per-base quality was not reported, and no clone a single base away is much larger than it.

Broader findings and caveats from the paper: In both the original and validation cohorts, the classifier was reported to diagnose cytomegalovirus status with high specificity and sensitivity. Across donors, most TCR sequences were observed very rarely, whereas some public TCRs were present in many individuals. A later analysis found that TCRs clustered in the first cohort also tended to co-occur in the 120 validation repertoires, with 94% of cluster scores above 0. It was suggested by the authors that the approach could potentially be generalized to other disease states and immunological phenotypes. The validation cohort had no HLA typing available for a later analysis, so co-occurrence within that cohort was assessed over all 110 or so repertoires. In vitro tests confirmed that a few of the cytomegalovirus-associated TCR beta chains recognize cytomegalovirus antigens. In the study, around 150 TCR beta chains were listed as associated with cytomegalovirus.

The chain employs TRBV7-9 and TRBJ1-1, and 8 bases in between align with TRBD1. Sequenced input: PBMCs. This TCR was recovered from a woman aged 18-30 years in good health and CMV-seropositive. At the DNA level, the sequence is TGTGCCAGCAGCCCAGGACAGGGTGGTGCCACTGAAGCTTTCTTT. Its product reads: CASSPGQGGATEAFF.